A selection of T cell receptor beta chains follows, all from one sample in a study of blood T cells in healthy people across ages. TCRdb re-called the 5' RACE reads through MiXCR, storing one row per CDR3 protein. The sample has 600,000 or so distinct CDR3 sequences; less than 35% are singletons. The sample was blood. Receptors originate from a woman aged 80 or older in good health. Both conserved end residues are part of each CDR3. Fields, in order: clone size, V gene, CDR3 protein. A row's size may be missing; if present it is once, few, many or a size class.

abundance: few; v_gene: TRBV20-1; CDR3aa: CSARSGDTQYF
abundance: many; v_gene: TRBV27; CDR3aa: CASSFLPGHPYEQYF
abundance: few; v_gene: TRBV20-1; CDR3aa: CSARDNTYEQYF
abundance: many; v_gene: TRBV29-1; CDR3aa: CSVEDVHEQYF
abundance: -; v_gene: TRBV4-3; CDR3aa: CASSQGPLEGETQYF
abundance: many; v_gene: TRBV6-5; CDR3aa: CATTPQGKNIQYF
abundance: many; v_gene: TRBV20-1; CDR3aa: CSASGSTSGGGETQYF
abundance: -; v_gene: TRBV20-1; CDR3aa: CSAERTTFPTEAFF
abundance: -; v_gene: TRBV5-1; CDR3aa: CASSFGDGPYGYTF
abundance: many; v_gene: TRBV27; CDR3aa: CASSPRSTGRVYSDNEQFF
abundance: many; v_gene: TRBV3-1; CDR3aa: CASSQGPMFYGYTF
abundance: many; v_gene: TRBV20-1; CDR3aa: CSARFGPREQYF
abundance: many; v_gene: TRBV10-3; CDR3aa: CAISASRPTGGDAEAFF
abundance: many; v_gene: TRBV6-1; CDR3aa: CASSAGVNYEQYF
abundance: many; v_gene: TRBV9; CDR3aa: CASSVIGDPRDIQYF
abundance: -; v_gene: TRBV3-1; CDR3aa: CASRHASGPQYF
abundance: few; v_gene: TRBV5-1; CDR3aa: CASSLAMGAKNIQYF
abundance: many; v_gene: TRBV4-2; CDR3aa: CASSPLGVETQYF